A selection of T cell receptor beta chains follows, all from one sample in a study of cytomegalovirus exposure and HLA in healthy donors. The protocol was immunoSEQ multiplex PCR, while the TCRdb copy is restricted to in-frame clones and leaves out a portion. In the table there are 120,000 or so clones, approximately 17% of which are singletons. Source material: PBMCs. These receptors were taken from a female donor in good health and CMV-seropositive. CDR3s include the opening cysteine and the closing phenylalanine or tryptophan. Fields, in order: V gene, D gene, clone size, J gene, CDR3 protein, CDR3 DNA. A D gene is named only where the DNA matches it firmly. Where a row states a size, it is once, few, many or the class of an expanded clone; other rows omit it.

>TRBV7-2|TRBD2|few|TRBJ2-5
CASSPHSGRAGETQYF
TGTGCCAGCAGCCCACATAGCGGGAGGGCCGGTGAGACCCAGTACTTC
>TRBV19|-|few|TRBJ2-1
CASSLIGVGSNEQFF
TGTGCCAGTAGCTTAATAGGAGTAGGTAGTAATGAGCAGTTCTTC
>TRBV5-1|TRBD2|-|TRBJ2-3
CASSLGLAGADTQYF
TGCGCCAGCAGCTTGGGACTAGCGGGAGCAGATACGCAGTATTTT
>TRBV28|-|few|TRBJ1-1
CASSFPERNTEAFF
TGTGCCAGCAGTTTCCCGGAGCGGAACACTGAAGCTTTCTTT
>TRBV28|TRBD1|-|TRBJ2-7
CASNIADRVEQYF
TGTGCCAGCAATATCGCGGACAGGGTCGAGCAGTACTTC
>TRBV10-3|TRBD1|few|TRBJ2-5
CAISTQTGGHVETQYF
TGTGCCATCAGTACTCAGACAGGGGGCCATGTGGAGACCCAGTACTTC
>TRBV27|TRBD2|few|TRBJ2-2
CASRGAGGRRLAGTGELFF
TGTGCCAGCAGGGGGGCAGGGGGTAGAAGACTAGCGGGAACCGGGGAGCTGTTTTTT
>TRBV7-9|TRBD1|few|TRBJ1-4
CASSLGQGLFF
TGTGCCAGCAGCCTGGGACAGGGACTGTTTTTT
>TRBV2|TRBD1|-|TRBJ1-6
CASTSGTGSSPLHF
TGTGCCAGCACTTCCGGGACAGGGAGTTCACCCCTCCACTTT
>TRBV6-1|-|-|TRBJ2-2
CASSERDTGELFF
TGTGCCAGCAGCGAACGGGATACCGGGGAGCTGTTTTTT
>TRBV7-9|-|few|TRBJ1-2
CASSQRGTYGYTF
TGTGCCAGCAGCCAAAGGGGGACATACGGCTACACCTTC
>TRBV9|-|-|TRBJ2-1
CASSGRLVDEQFF
TGTGCCAGCAGCGGGAGACTAGTCGATGAGCAGTTCTTC
>TRBV6-5|-|few|TRBJ1-2
CASRNDRRYGYTF
TGTGCCAGCAGAAACGACAGGCGCTATGGCTACACCTTC
>TRBV6-5|TRBD1|few|TRBJ1-1
CASSTVQGASVEAFF
TGTGCCAGCAGTACGGTACAGGGGGCGTCGGTTGAAGCTTTCTTT
>TRBV28|-|-|TRBJ1-1
CASRNYRVNTEAFF
TGTGCCAGCAGAAATTACAGGGTGAACACTGAAGCTTTCTTT
>TRBV28|-|-|TRBJ2-7
CAIFPYPQGPSGEQYF
TGTGCCATCTTCCCCTACCCTCAGGGCCCCTCAGGCGAGCAGTACTTC
>TRBV7-7|-|few|TRBJ2-2
CASSLTLTKELFF
TGTGCTAGCAGCTTAACTCTTACTAAGGAGCTGTTTTTT
>TRBV9|-|-|TRBJ2-1
CASSVEGGDYNEQFF
TGTGCCAGCAGCGTCGAGGGTGGGGACTACAATGAGCAGTTCTTC
>TRBV4-2|-|-|TRBJ2-3
CASSQDPPTTTDTQYF
TGTGCCAGCAGCCAAGATCCCCCTACTACCACAGATACGCAGTATTTT
>TRBV4-2|-|-|TRBJ2-3
CASSQDGGGTDTQYF
TGTGCCAGCAGCCAAGACGGCGGGGGCACAGATACGCAGTATTTT
>TRBV19|-|-|TRBJ2-3
CASSMGPASTDTQYF
TGTGCCAGTAGTATGGGGCCCGCTAGCACAGATACGCAGTATTTT
>TRBV29-1|TRBD2|-|TRBJ2-2
CSIHGGLAGTGELFF
TGCAGCATCCACGGGGGCTTAGCGGGAACCGGGGAGCTGTTTTTT
>TRBV7-9|TRBD1|few|TRBJ1-2
CASSLVRPGQDYTF
TGTGCCAGCAGCTTGGTTCGCCCTGGACAGGACTACACCTTC
>TRBV2|TRBD1|few|TRBJ1-3
CASSLYDRATGNTIYF
TGTGCCAGCAGTCTATATGACAGGGCCACTGGAAACACCATATATTTT
>TRBV18|TRBD1|few|TRBJ1-1
CASSPRPDRAPEAFF
TGTGCCAGCTCACCGCGACCCGACAGGGCACCTGAAGCTTTCTTT
>TRBV30|-|few|TRBJ2-1
CARGFTGLNFHEQFF
TGTGCCCGAGGGTTCACGGGCCTCAATTTCCATGAGCAGTTCTTC
>TRBV21-1|-|-|TRBJ2-4
CASSPDRPADIQYF
TGTGCCAGCAGCCCCGACAGACCTGCGGACATTCAGTACTTC
>TRBV18|TRBD1|-|TRBJ1-4
CASSPGQGQEKLFF
TGTGCCAGCTCACCCGGACAGGGTCAGGAAAAACTGTTTTTT
>TRBV6-1|TRBD2|many|TRBJ2-7
CASSDLAGTSYEQYF
TGTGCCAGCAGTGATCTAGCGGGGACCTCCTACGAGCAGTACTTC
>TRBV4-1|-|few|TRBJ2-1
CASSHGPSLEQFF
TGCGCCAGCAGCCACGGGCCTAGCCTTGAGCAGTTCTTC
>TRBV28|TRBD1|few|TRBJ1-5
CASSLPRGQLDQPQHF
TGTGCCAGCAGTTTACCGCGGGGACAGCTGGACCAGCCCCAGCATTTT
>TRBV5-6|TRBD1|-|TRBJ1-3
CASSLAQGANGNTIYF
TGTGCCAGCAGCTTGGCCCAGGGGGCGAATGGAAACACCATATATTTT
>TRBV28|-|-|TRBJ2-7
CASSSTGYYEQYF
TGTGCCAGCAGTTCAACAGGGTACTACGAGCAGTACTTC
>TRBV5-1|-|few|TRBJ2-1
CASRLASDEQFF
TGCGCCAGCAGACTAGCTTCAGATGAGCAGTTCTTC
>TRBV6-1|-|few|TRBJ1-5
CASSGQFNQPQHF
TGTGCCAGCAGTGGACAGTTTAATCAGCCCCAGCATTTT
>TRBV4-3|TRBD2|-|TRBJ2-3
CASGSGRFSDTQYF
TGCGCCAGCGGTAGCGGGAGATTTTCAGATACGCAGTATTTT
>TRBV2|TRBD2|-|TRBJ2-5
CASSDRGGNGETQYF
TGTGCCAGCAGTGATCGCGGGGGGAATGGAGAGACCCAGTACTTC
>TRBV7-2|TRBD2|-|TRBJ2-3
CASSLGLAGGYF
TGTGCCAGCAGCCTGGGACTAGCGGGGGGATATTTT
>TRBV28|-|-|TRBJ2-7
CASSLQGIYEQYF
TGTGCCAGCAGTTTACAGGGCATCTACGAGCAGTACTTC
>TRBV7-9|-|-|TRBJ1-2
CASSLSAADGYTF
TGTGCCAGCAGCCTCTCCGCTGCGGATGGCTACACCTTC
>TRBV4-2|-|few|TRBJ2-3
CASSQNGVRTDTQYF
TGTGCCAGCAGCCAAAACGGGGTGCGCACAGATACGCAGTATTTT
>TRBV7-3|TRBD2|-|TRBJ2-1
CASSSPLAGGPMDEQFF
TGTGCCAGCAGCTCACCTCTGGCGGGAGGGCCTATGGATGAGCAGTTCTTC
>TRBV7-2|-|-|TRBJ2-5
CASRGGGGSETQYF
TGTGCCAGCAGGGGGGGTGGAGGCAGTGAGACCCAGTACTTC
>TRBV4-2|-|-|TRBJ2-2
CASSQRQPEELFF
TGTGCCAGCAGCCAAAGACAGCCCGAGGAGCTGTTTTTT
>TRBV27|-|-|TRBJ2-2
CASRILAGVTGELFF
TGTGCCAGCAGAATTCTGGCAGGGGTGACCGGGGAGCTGTTTTTT
>TRBV5-4|-|-|TRBJ2-3
CASSLVGGRGDTQYF
TGTGCCAGCAGCTTGGTGGGGGGGCGGGGAGATACGCAGTATTTT
>TRBV6-1|-|-|TRBJ1-1
CASSPLGGINTEAFF
TGTGCCAGCAGTCCGTTGGGGGGAATAAACACTGAAGCTTTCTTT
>TRBV30|-|-|TRBJ1-6
CAWSVPRGKWYF
TGTGCCTGGAGTGTACCCCGGGGGAAGTGGTACTTT
>TRBV2|TRBD1|many|TRBJ1-1
CARGQGRDTEAFF
TGTGCCAGAGGACAGGGTAGAGACACTGAAGCTTTCTTT
>TRBV5-1|TRBD2|-|TRBJ2-3
CASSRTGLAPADTQYF
TGCGCCAGCAGCCGAACCGGACTAGCTCCGGCAGATACGCAGTATTTT
>TRBV11-2|-|-|TRBJ2-7
CASSYQDYEQYF
TGTGCCAGCAGCTATCAGGACTACGAGCAGTACTTC
>TRBV5-4|TRBD1|-|TRBJ1-6
CASSPGGRYNSPLHF
TGTGCCAGCAGCCCAGGGGGCCGCTATAATTCACCCCTCCACTTT
>TRBV15|-|few|TRBJ2-7
CATSRSRDEQYF
TGTGCCACCAGCAGGAGCAGGGACGAGCAGTACTTC
>TRBV28|TRBD1|-|TRBJ2-7
CASNPGQSYEQYF
TGTGCCAGCAACCCGGGACAGTCCTACGAGCAGTACTTC
>TRBV5-1|TRBD2|few|TRBJ2-7
CASSLWTSGSSYEQYF
TGCGCCAGCAGCCTGTGGACTAGCGGGAGTTCCTACGAGCAGTACTTC
>TRBV25-1|-|-|TRBJ2-3
CASSELGGPATDTQYF
TGTGCCAGCAGTGAATTAGGGGGTCCGGCCACAGATACGCAGTATTTT
>TRBV5-1|-|-|TRBJ1-2
CASSPYSGDANYGYTF
TGCGCCAGCAGCCCCTATAGCGGAGACGCTAACTATGGCTACACCTTC
>TRBV2|-|few|TRBJ1-2
CASFAGRGFYGYTF
TGTGCCAGCTTCGCGGGGAGGGGATTCTATGGCTACACCTTC